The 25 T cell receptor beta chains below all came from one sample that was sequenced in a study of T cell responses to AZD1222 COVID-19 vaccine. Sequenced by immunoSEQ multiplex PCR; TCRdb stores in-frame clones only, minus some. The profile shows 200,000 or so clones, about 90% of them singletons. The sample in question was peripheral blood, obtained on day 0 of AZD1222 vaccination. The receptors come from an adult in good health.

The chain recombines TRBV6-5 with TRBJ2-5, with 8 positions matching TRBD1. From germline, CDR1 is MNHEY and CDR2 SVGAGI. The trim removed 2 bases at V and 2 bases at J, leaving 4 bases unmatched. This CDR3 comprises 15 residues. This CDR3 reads CASSYRGQGQETQYF. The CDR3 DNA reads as TGTGCCAGCAGTTACCGCGGACAGGGACAAGAGACCCAGTACTTC.

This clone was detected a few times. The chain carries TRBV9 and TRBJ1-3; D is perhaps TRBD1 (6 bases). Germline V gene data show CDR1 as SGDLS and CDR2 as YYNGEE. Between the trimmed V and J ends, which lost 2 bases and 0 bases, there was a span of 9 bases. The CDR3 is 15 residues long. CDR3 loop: CASSVGQTSGNTIYF. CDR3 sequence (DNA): TGTGCCAGCAGCGTGGGACAAACCTCTGGAAACACCATATATTTT.

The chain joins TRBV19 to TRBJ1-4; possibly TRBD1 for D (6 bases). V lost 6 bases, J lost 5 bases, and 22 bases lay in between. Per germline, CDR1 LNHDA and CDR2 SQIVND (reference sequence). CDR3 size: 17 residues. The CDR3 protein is CASRFTGFDTLNEKLFF. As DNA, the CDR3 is TGTGCCAGTAGGTTTACAGGGTTTGATACCCTGAATGAAAAACTGTTTTTT.

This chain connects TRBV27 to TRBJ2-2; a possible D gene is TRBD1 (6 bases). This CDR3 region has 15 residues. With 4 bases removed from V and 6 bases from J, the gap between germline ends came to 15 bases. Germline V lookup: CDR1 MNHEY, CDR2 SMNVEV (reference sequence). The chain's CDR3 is CASSSKTGQPGELFF. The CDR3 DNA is TGTGCCAGCAGTTCGAAGACCGGACAGCCCGGGGAGCTGTTTTTT.

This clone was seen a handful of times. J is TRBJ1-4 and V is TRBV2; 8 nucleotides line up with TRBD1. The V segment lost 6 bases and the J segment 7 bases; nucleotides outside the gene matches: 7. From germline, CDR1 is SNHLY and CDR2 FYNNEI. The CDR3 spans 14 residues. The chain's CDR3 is CASRVQGVGEKLFF. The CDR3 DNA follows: TGTGCCAGCAGGGTACAGGGGGTAGGTGAAAAACTGTTTTTT.

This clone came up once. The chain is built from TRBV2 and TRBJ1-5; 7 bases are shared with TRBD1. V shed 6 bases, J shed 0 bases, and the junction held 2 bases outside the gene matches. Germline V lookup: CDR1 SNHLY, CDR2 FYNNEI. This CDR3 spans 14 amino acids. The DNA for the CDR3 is TGTGCCAGCAGCAGGGGGAATAGCAATCAGCCCCAGCATTTT. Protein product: CASSRGNSNQPQHF.

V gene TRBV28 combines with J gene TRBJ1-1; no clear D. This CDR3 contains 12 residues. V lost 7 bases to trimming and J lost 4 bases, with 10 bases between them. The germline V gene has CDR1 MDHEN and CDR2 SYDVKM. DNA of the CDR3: TGTGCCAGCACCCGTTCGGGCACTGAAGCTTTCTTT. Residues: CASTRSGTEAFF.

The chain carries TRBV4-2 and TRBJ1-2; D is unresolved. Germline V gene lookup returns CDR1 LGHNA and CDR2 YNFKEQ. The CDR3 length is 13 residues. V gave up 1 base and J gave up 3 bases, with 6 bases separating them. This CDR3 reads CASSQGPDYGYTF. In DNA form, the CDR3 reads TGTGCCAGCAGCCAAGGTCCGGACTATGGCTACACCTTC.

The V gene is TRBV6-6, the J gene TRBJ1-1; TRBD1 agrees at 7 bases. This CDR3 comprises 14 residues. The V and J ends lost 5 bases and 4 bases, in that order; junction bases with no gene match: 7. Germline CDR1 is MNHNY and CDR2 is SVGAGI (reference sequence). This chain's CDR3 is CASSGQGQLTEAFF. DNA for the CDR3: TGTGCCAGCAGTGGCCAGGGACAGCTCACTGAAGCTTTCTTT.

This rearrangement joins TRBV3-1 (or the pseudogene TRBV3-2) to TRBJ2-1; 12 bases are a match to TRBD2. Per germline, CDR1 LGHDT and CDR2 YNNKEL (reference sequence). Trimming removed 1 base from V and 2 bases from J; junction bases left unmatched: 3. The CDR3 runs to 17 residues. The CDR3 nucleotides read TGTGCCAGCAGCCAAGCGACTAGCGGGAGAGCCTACAATGAGCAGTTCTTC. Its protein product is CASSQATSGRAYNEQFF.

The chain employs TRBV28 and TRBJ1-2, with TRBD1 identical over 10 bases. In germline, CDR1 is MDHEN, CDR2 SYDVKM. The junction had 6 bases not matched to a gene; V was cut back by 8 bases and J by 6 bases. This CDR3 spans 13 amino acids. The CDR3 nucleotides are TGTGCCAGCTACGACAGGGGGCGCGATGGCTACACCTTC. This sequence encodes CASYDRGRDGYTF.

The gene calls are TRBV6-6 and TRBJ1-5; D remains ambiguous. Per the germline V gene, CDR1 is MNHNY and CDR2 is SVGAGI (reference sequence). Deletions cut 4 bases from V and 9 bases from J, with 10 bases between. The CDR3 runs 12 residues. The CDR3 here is CASSSVPLPQHF. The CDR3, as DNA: TGTGCCAGCAGTTCCGTACCGTTGCCCCAGCATTTT.

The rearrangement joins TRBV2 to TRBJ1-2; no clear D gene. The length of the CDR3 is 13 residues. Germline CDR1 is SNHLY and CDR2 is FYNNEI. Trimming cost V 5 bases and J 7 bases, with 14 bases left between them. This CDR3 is CASSPDQVGGYTF. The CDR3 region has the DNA TGTGCCAGCAGTCCCGACCAGGTTGGTGGCTACACCTTC.

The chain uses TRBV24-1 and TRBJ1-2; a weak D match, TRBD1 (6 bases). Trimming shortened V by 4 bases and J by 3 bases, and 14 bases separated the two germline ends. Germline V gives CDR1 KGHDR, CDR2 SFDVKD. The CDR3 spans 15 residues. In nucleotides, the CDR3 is TGTGCCACCAGTGACTCGTCAGGGGTCGACTATGGCTACACCTTC. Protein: CATSDSSGVDYGYTF.

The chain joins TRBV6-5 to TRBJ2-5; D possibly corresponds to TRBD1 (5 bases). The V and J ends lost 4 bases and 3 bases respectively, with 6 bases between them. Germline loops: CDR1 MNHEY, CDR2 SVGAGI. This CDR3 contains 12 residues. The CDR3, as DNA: TGTGCCAGCAGTTGGGGCAAAGAGACCCAGTACTTC. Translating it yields CASSWGKETQYF.

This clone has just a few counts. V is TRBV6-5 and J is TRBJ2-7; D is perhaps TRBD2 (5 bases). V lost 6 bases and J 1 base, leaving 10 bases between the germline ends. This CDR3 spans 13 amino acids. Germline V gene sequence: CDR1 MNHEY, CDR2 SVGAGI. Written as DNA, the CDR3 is TGTGCCAGCAGCCCGGGGATATCCTACGAGCAGTACTTC. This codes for CASSPGISYEQYF.

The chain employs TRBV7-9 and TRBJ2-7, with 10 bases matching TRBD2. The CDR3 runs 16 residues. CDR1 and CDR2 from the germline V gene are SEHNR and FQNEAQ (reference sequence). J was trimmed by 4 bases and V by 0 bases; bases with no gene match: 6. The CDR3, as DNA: TGTGCCAGCAGCTTAGCGCAGGGGACTAGCGCGTACGAGCAGTACTTC. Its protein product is CASSLAQGTSAYEQYF.

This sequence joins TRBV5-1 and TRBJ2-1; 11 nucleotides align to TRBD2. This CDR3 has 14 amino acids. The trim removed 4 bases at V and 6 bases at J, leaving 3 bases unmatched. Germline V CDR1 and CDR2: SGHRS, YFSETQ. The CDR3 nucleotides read TGCGCCAGCAGCATGGGACTAGCGGTCAATGAGCAGTTCTTC. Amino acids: CASSMGLAVNEQFF.

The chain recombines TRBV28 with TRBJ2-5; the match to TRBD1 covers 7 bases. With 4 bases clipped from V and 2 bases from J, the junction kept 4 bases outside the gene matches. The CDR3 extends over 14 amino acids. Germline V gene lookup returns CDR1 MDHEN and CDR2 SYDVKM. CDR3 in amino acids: CASSSGQFQETQYF. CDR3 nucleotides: TGTGCCAGCAGTTCGGGACAGTTTCAAGAGACCCAGTACTTC.

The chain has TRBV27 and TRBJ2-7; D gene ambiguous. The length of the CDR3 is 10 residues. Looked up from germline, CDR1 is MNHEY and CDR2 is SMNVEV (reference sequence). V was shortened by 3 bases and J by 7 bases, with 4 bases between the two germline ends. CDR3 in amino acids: CASSLREQYF. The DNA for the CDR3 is TGTGCCAGCAGTTTGAGAGAGCAGTACTTC.

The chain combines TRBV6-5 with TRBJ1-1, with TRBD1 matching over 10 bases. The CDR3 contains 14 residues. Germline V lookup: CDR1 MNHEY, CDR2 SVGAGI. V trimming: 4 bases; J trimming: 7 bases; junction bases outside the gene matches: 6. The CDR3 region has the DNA TGTGCCAGCAGTTTGGGACAGGGGAACGGTGAAGCTTTCTTT. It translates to CASSLGQGNGEAFF.

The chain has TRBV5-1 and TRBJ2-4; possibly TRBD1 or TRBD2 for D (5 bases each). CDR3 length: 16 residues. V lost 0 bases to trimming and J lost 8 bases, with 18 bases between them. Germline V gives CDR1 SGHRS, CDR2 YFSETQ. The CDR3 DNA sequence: TGCGCCAGCAGCTTGGGAGAGGGACCTGCTTGGGACATTCAGTACTTC. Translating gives CASSLGEGPAWDIQYF.

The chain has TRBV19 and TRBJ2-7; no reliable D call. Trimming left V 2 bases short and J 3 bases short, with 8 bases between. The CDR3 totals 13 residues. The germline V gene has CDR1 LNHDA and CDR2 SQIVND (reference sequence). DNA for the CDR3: TGTGCCAGTAGTATAACCCTGAACTACGAGCAGTACTTC. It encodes CASSITLNYEQYF. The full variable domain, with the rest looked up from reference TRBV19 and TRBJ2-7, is DGGITQSPKYLFRKEGQNVTLSCEQNLNHDAMYWYRQDPGQGLRLIYYSQIVNDFQKGDIAEGYSVSREKKESFPLTVTSAQKNPTAFYLCASSITLNYEQYFGPGTRLTVT.

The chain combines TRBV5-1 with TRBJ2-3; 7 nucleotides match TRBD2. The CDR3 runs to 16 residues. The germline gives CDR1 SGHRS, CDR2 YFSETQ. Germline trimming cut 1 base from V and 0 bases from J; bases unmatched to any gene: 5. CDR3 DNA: TGCGCCAGCAGCTTGTTAACGGGGGGTAGCACAGATACGCAGTATTTT. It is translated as CASSLLTGGSTDTQYF.

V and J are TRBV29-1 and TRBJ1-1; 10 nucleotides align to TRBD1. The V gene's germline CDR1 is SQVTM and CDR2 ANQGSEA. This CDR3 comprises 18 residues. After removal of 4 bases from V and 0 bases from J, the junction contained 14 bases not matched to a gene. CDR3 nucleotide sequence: TGCAGCGTTGGACGCCGGCGACAGGGGGCGATTGTGAACACTGAAGCTTTCTTT. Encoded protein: CSVGRRRQGAIVNTEAFF.